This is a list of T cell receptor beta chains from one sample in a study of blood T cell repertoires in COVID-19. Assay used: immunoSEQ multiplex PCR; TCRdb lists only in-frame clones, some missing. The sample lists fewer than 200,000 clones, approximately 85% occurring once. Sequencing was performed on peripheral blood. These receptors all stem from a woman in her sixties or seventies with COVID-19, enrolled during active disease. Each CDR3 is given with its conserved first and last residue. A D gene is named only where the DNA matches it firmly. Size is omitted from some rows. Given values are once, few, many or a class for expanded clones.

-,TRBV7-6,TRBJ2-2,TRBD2,TGTGCCAGCGGGCTAGCGGACGCGAACACCGGGGAGCTGTTTTTT,CASGLADANTGELFF
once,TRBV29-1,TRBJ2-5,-,TGCAGCGTTGAAGGACTTCTAAATGGAGAGACCCAGTACTTC,CSVEGLLNGETQYF
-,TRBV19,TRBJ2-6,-,TGTGCCAGTCACGTTGGGACACTTTACTCTGGGGCCAACGTCCTGACTTTC,CASHVGTLYSGANVLTF
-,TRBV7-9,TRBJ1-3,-,TGTGCCAGCAGACTCGGGGAGAATAATGGAAACACCATATATTTT,CASRLGENNGNTIYF
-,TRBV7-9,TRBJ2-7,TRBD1,TGTGCCAGCAGCTTAGACAGGGGCTACGAGCAGTACTTC,CASSLDRGYEQYF
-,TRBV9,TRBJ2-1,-,TGTGCCAGCAGCCCTCCCGGGGGACCCTTTAATGAGCAGTTCTTC,CASSPPGGPFNEQFF
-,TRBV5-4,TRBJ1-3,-,TGTGCCAGCAGCTTAATGACAGGCTCTGGAAACACCATATATTTT,CASSLMTGSGNTIYF
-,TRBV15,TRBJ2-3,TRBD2,TGTGCCACCAGCAGGGGGGCGCTAGCGGGACAGACAGATACGCAGTATTTT,CATSRGALAGQTDTQYF
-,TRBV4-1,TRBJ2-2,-,TGCGCCAGCAGCCAAGGTCTTCACACCGGGGAGCTGTTTTTT,CASSQGLHTGELFF
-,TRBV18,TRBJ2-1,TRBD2,TGTGCCAGCTCACCAGGACTAGCGGGAGAAAATGAGCAGTTCTTC,CASSPGLAGENEQFF
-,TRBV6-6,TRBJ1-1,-,TGTGCCAGCAGAGATCCCCCAGGGGACACTGAAGCTTTCTTT,CASRDPPGDTEAFF
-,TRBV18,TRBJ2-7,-,TGTGCCAGCTCACCAATTCAAGACAGCTCCTACGAGCAGTACTTC,CASSPIQDSSYEQYF
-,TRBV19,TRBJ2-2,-,TGTGCCAGTAGTATAGGGAGTCTTACTAGCAGGGTAAGGGACACCGGGGAGCTGTTTTTT,CASSIGSLTSRVRDTGELFF
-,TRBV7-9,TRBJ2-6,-,TGTGCCAGCAGCTTAGGAACAGGTGTCTCTGGGGCCAACGTCCTGACTTTC,CASSLGTGVSGANVLTF
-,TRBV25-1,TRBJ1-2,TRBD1,TGTGCCAGCAGTGAGGCCAGGGGGGTCGGTGGCTACACCTTC,CASSEARGVGGYTF
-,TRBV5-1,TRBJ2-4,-,TGCGCCAGCAACTCCTTACAGGATAACAAAAACATTCAGTACTTC,CASNSLQDNKNIQYF
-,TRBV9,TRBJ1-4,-,TGTGCCAGCAGCGTAGAGGGGCGGCCCGATGAAAAACTGTTTTTT,CASSVEGRPDEKLFF
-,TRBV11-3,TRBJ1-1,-,TGTGCCAGCAGCCCGTCGACAGGGAACACTGAAGCTTTCTTT,CASSPSTGNTEAFF
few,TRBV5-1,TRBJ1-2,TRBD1,TGCGCCAGCAGCTTGGTCTCAGGGGGAGACTATGGCTACACCTTC,CASSLVSGGDYGYTF
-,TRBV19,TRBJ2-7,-,TGTGCCAGTAGTATAGGGGGAGGACCGAGCTCCTACGAGCAGTACTTC,CASSIGGGPSSYEQYF
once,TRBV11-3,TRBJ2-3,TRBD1,TGTGCCAGCAGCCGACAGGGGATGTCGACAGATACGCAGTATTTT,CASSRQGMSTDTQYF
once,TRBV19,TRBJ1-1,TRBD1,TGTGCCAGTACTACGACAGGGTACACTGAAGCTTTCTTT,CASTTTGYTEAFF
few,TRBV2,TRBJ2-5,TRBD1,TGTGCCAGGTCCGGGACAGGGGGGCAAGAGACCCAGTACTTC,CARSGTGGQETQYF
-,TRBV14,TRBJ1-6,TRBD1,TGTGCCAGCAGCCAAAACAGGGGTAATTCACCCCTCCACTTT,CASSQNRGNSPLHF
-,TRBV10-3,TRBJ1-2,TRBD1,TGTGCCATCAGTGACCCCGGGACAGTCGCTAACTATGGCTACACCTTC,CAISDPGTVANYGYTF
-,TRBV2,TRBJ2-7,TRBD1,TGTGCCAGCTTTCCTAGGGGGCACGCCTACGAGCAGTACTTC,CASFPRGHAYEQYF
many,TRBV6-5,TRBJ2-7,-,TGTGCCAGCAGTTCCGGGGGAGGTGGGTCCTACGAGCAGTACTTC,CASSSGGGGSYEQYF
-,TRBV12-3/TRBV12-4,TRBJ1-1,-,TGTGCCAGCAGTTCGAGGACTGGCTCTGAAGCTTTCTTT,CASSSRTGSEAFF
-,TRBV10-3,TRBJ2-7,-,TGTGCCATCAGTGAGGCCCCCTCGGCTAGTGGCTCCTACGAGCAGTACTTC,CAISEAPSASGSYEQYF
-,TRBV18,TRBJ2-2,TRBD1,TGTGCCAGCTCACGACAGGGTGATAATTCCGGGGAGCTGTTTTTT,CASSRQGDNSGELFF
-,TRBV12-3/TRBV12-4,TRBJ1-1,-,TGTGCCAGCAGTTATCTGGAGACTGAAGCTTTCTTT,CASSYLETEAFF
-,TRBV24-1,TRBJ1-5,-,TGTGCCACCAGTGATCGACAGGTTCGACAGCCCCAGCATTTT,CATSDRQVRQPQHF
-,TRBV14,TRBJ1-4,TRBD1,TGTGCCAGCAGCCAAGGATTTTTCGGGACAGGGGATGAAAAACTGTTTTTT,CASSQGFFGTGDEKLFF
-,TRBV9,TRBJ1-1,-,TGTGCCAGCAGCGTAGCCAGATCGAACACTGAAGCTTTCTTT,CASSVARSNTEAFF
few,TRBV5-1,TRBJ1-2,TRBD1,TGCGCCAGCAGCACCGGGACAGGGGAGTTTTGGGTCTATGGCTACACCTTC,CASSTGTGEFWVYGYTF
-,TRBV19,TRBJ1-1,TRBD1,TGTGCCAGTAGTACTCGGGACAGGGAAACTGAAGCTTTCTTT,CASSTRDRETEAFF
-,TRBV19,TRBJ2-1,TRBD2,TGTGCCAGTAGTACTGGGACTAGCGGGAGGAAGTCCAATGAGCAGTTCTTC,CASSTGTSGRKSNEQFF
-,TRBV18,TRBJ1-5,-,TGTGCCAGCTCACCACACGGGGGTCAGCCCCAGCATTTT,CASSPHGGQPQHF
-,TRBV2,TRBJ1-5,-,TGTGCCAGTCGCTTACGACAGGAAGGAGGTCAGCCCCAGCATTTT,CASRLRQEGGQPQHF
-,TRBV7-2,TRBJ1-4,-,TGTGCCAGCAGCCTCTACGTTAATGAAAAACTGTTTTTT,CASSLYVNEKLFF
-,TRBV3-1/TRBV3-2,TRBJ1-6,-,TGTGCCAGCAGCCAACGCCTAGATCTCTCCTATAATTCACCCCTCCACTTT,CASSQRLDLSYNSPLHF
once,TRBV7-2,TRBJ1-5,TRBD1,TGTGCCAGCAGCTCTACAGGGGAAAGCAATCAGCCCCAGCATTTT,CASSSTGESNQPQHF
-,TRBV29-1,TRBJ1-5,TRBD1,TGCAGCGTTCAGACAGGGGGCAATCAGCCCCAGCATTTT,CSVQTGGNQPQHF
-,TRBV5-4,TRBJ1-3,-,TGTGCCAGCAGCCAGACATCTGGAAACACCATATATTTT,CASSQTSGNTIYF
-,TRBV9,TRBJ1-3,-,TGTGCCAGCAGCGTAGAGGACAGCTCTGGAAACACCATATATTTT,CASSVEDSSGNTIYF
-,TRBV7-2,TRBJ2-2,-,TGTGCCAGCAGCTCCGACAGCTTGAACACCGGGGAGCTGTTTTTT,CASSSDSLNTGELFF
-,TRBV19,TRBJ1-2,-,TGTGCCAGCACAAAGGAGCTCGGCTACACCTTC,CASTKELGYTF
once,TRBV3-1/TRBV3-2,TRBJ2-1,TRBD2,TGTGCCAGCAGTCCCAATAGCGGGGAGCAGTTCTTC,CASSPNSGEQFF
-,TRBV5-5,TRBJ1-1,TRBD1,TGTGCCAGCAGCTTCTTGGGACAGGGGGACACTGAAGCTTTCTTT,CASSFLGQGDTEAFF
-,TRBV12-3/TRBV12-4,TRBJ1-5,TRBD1,TGTGCCAGCAGTTTCAGGGGGCGTCAGCCCCAGCATTTT,CASSFRGRQPQHF